This T cell receptor beta chain was profiled in a study of CD8 T cells in ankylosing spondylitis. TCRdb reprocessed the 5' RACE reads with MiXCR, giving one entry per CDR3 protein. The data show 250,000 to 400,000 distinct CDR3 sequences, with 11% seen just once and roughly 9% held by the top ten. This clonotype has at least ten counts. The CDR3 contains 14 residues. The germline V gene encodes CDR1 MDHEN and CDR2 SYDVKM. V lost 8 bases and J 0 bases, leaving 13 bases between the germline ends. The sequence came from a female donor with ankylosing spondylitis or in good health (not recorded which). Sequencing was carried out using blood, either unsorted or a sorted T cell fraction (not recorded which). The rearrangement links TRBV28 to TRBJ1-2; D gene unclear. The CDR3 DNA follows: TGTGCCAGCTCCGTGGCAGGAGCTAACTATGGCTACACCTTC. It codes for CASSVAGANYGYTF.